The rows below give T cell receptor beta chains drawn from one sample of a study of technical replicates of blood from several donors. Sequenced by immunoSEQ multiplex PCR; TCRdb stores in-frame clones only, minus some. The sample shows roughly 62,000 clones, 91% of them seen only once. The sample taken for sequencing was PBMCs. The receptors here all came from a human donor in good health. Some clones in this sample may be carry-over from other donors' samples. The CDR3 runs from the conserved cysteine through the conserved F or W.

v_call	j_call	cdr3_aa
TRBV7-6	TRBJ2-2	CASSPLPRTNTGELFF
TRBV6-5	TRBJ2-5	CATKQGAYQETQYF
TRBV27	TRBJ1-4	CASSDTGSDEKLFF
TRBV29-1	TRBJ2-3	CSVGLFSITDTQYF
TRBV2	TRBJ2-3	CASKRSSGVGTDTQYF
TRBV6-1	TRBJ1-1	CASSEAGDRKAFF
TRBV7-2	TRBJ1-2	CASSFPRGQGLGGYTF
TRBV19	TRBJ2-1	CATHGRGYNEQFF
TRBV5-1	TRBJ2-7	CASSLTSGTRLEQYF
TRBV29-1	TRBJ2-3	CSVKRGGRGKTDTQYF
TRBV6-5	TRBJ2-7	CASRGTGLGEQYF
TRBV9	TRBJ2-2	CASSVGGTGKAGELFF
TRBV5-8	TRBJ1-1	CASSYPGTGISEAFF
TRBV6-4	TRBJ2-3	CASSDSPGGTTDTQYF
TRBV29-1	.	CSVEGASYEQYF
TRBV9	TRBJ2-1	CASSATSGRRNEQFF
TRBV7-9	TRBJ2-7	CASSLAGGSNEQYF
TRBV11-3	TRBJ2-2	CASSPIAGDNTGELFF
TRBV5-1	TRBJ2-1	CASSPSGGYNEQFF
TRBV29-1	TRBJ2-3	CSVIAGGSRTDTQYF
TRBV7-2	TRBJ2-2	CASSLAGGRTGELFF
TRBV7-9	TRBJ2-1	CASSSAESGRAGEQFF
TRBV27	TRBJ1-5	CASRGGRDNQPQHF
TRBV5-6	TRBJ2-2	CASRGRGDTGELFF
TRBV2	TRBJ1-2	CASSGDTDNYGYTF
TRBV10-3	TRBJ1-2	CAISAGQGRGEYGYTF
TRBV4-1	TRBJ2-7	CASSQAEQGGDEQYF
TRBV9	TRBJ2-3	CASSVALLTSTDTQYF
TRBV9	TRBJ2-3	CASSPLPGNTDTQYF